These 7 T cell receptor beta chains were sequenced from one sample in a study of Graves' ophthalmopathy and Graves' hyperthyroidism. Scientists amplified the TCR beta CDR3 regions from RNA transcripts. HTBI-primed first-round RT-PCR preceded second-round multiplex PCR. TCRdb redid the calling of the multiplex PCR reads with MiXCR, one entry per CDR3 protein. This sample carries some 350,000 distinct CDR3 sequences, approximately 18% of them seen once, and the ten largest clones take approximately 2.4%. The sample was peripheral blood. These receptors were collected from an adult woman with stable Graves' hyperthyroidism.

This clonotype appeared many times. J is TRBJ2-5 and V is TRBV27; 9 positions match TRBD2. The CDR3 has 15 amino acids. V lost 6 bases to trimming and J lost 0 bases; unmatched junction nucleotides: 5. Per germline, CDR1 MNHEY and CDR2 SMNVEV (reference sequence). The CDR3 sequence: CASRTAGGNQETQYF. CDR3 sequence (DNA): TGTGCCAGCAGGACGGCGGGAGGGAACCAAGAGACCCAGTACTTC.

This clonotype was detected ten times or more. This chain uses TRBV11-1 with TRBJ2-7, with D unresolved. Germline V lookup: CDR1 SGHAT, CDR2 FQDESV (reference sequence). Trimming shortened V by 0 bases and J by 2 bases, and 11 bases separated the two germline ends. CDR3 length: 15 residues. CDR3 sequence (DNA): TGTGCCAGCAGCTTAGCGATGGCAAGTCCCTACGAGCAGTACTTC. Residues: CASSLAMASPYEQYF.

This clonotype has ten or more counts. J is TRBJ1-1 and V is TRBV14; 7 positions agree with TRBD1. The CDR3 runs to 15 residues. Germline-derived CDR1 and CDR2 are SGHDN and FVKESK. V lost 3 bases to trimming and J lost 2 bases; unmatched junction nucleotides: 6. As DNA, the CDR3 is TGTGCCAGCAGCCACGGGGACAGATCAAACACTGAAGCTTTCTTT. Translated, it gives CASSHGDRSNTEAFF.

This clonotype appeared many times. The rearrangement links TRBV29-1 to TRBJ1-5; possibly TRBD1 for D (5 bases). V lost 5 bases and J 4 bases, leaving 15 bases between the germline ends. The germline V gene encodes CDR1 SQVTM and CDR2 ANQGSEA. The CDR3 length is 14 residues. The CDR3 region has the DNA TGCAGCGTTCAGGGAGGTGGGAGGAATCAGCCCCAGCATTTT. Its protein is CSVQGGGRNQPQHF.

This clonotype was seen at least ten times. The chain employs TRBV12-3 or TRBV12-4 and TRBJ1-5; 8 bases agree with TRBD1. The CDR3 runs to 14 residues. V shed 4 bases, J shed 4 bases, and the junction held 3 bases outside the gene matches. The CDR3 spells CASSSRDRNQPQHF. CDR3 DNA: TGTGCCAGCAGTTCCCGGGACAGGAATCAGCCCCAGCATTTT.

This chain joins TRBV6-2 or TRBV6-3 and TRBJ1-2; 7 bases align to TRBD1. The J segment lost 7 bases and the V segment lost 6 bases, leaving 5 bases of the junction unmatched. The CDR3 contains 12 residues. The germline CDR1 and CDR2 sequences are MNHEY and SVGEGT. This CDR3 is CASSLGTAGYTF. The CDR3 nucleotides read TGTGCCAGCAGCCTCGGGACAGCTGGCTACACCTTC.

In regard to this clonotype: This clone may be a read error of a much larger clone one base away. Because the CDR3 is missing its conserved closing phenylalanine or tryptophan, this is likely a read error. The CDR3 region has the DNA TGTGCCAGCAGAGCACGTAAGGGGGGAAATCAGCCCCAGCATTTG. Its protein is CASRARKGGNQPQHL. The genes are TRBV28 and TRBJ1-5, with D tentatively TRBD1 (6 bases). The V end lost 6 bases, the J end lost 4 bases, and 16 bases lay between the germline ends. In germline, CDR1 is MDHEN, CDR2 SYDVKM. The CDR3 spans 15 residues.